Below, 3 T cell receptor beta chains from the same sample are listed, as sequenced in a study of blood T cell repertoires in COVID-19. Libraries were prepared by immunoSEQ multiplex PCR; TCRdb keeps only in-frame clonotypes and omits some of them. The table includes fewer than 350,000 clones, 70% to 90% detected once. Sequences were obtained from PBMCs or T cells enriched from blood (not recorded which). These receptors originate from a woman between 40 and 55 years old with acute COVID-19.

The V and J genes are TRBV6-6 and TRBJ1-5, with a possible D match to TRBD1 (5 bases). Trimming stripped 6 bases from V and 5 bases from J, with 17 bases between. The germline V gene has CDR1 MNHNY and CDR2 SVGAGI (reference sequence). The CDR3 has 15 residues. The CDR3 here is CASRSTGRGYQPQHF. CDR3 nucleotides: TGTGCCAGCAGATCAACAGGAAGGGGATATCAGCCCCAGCATTTT.

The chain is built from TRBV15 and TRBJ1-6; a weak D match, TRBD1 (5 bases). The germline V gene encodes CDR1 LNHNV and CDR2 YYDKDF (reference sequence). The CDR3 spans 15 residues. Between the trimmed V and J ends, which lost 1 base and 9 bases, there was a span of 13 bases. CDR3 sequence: CATSRVVGAASPLHF. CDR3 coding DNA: TGTGCCACCAGCAGAGTAGTAGGGGCAGCTTCACCCCTCCACTTT.

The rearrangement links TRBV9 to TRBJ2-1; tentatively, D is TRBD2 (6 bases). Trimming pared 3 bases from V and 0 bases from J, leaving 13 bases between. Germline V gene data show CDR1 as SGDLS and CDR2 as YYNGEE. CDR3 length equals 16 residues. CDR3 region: CASSALPGSSYNEQFF. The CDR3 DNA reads TGTGCCAGCAGCGCCCTTCCCGGGAGCTCCTACAATGAGCAGTTCTTC. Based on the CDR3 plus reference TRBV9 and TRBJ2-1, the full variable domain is DSGVTQTPKHLITATGQRVTLRCSPRSGDLSVYWYQQSLDQGLQFLIQYYNGEERAKGNILERFSAQQFPDLHSELNLSSLELGDSALYFCASSALPGSSYNEQFFGPGTRLTVL.